This T cell receptor (beta chain) was observed in a study of vaccination and CD4 T cells after COVID-19. Germline CDR1 and CDR2: SEHNR and FQNEAQ (reference sequence). The CDR3 is 16 residues long. With 1 base clipped from V and 4 bases from J, the junction kept 8 bases outside the gene matches. With respect to this clonotype: The antigen is not known.

Oncomine TCR Beta short-read sequencing was applied to DNA from cultured CD4+ T cells. From CD4+ T cells that had been cultured, genomic DNA was extracted. TCRdb independently ran MiXCR on the PCR reads; one entry per CDR3 protein. The table includes almost 20,000 distinct CDR3 sequences, about 50% detected once. Treatment meaning: roughly 11-day PBMC culture with coronavirus spike peptide pools or control peptides (ViraFEST assay). The receptor was derived from a human donor who had recovered from COVID-19. The sequencing sample was made of CD4+ T cells from blood, cultured in vitro. The J gene is TRBJ2-7, the V gene TRBV7-9; 9 bases are a match to TRBD2. The CDR3 sequence: CASSLVGPTSGYEQYF. The CDR3 region has the DNA TGTGCCAGCAGCTTAGTGGGCCCGACTAGCGGTTACGAGCAGTACTTC.